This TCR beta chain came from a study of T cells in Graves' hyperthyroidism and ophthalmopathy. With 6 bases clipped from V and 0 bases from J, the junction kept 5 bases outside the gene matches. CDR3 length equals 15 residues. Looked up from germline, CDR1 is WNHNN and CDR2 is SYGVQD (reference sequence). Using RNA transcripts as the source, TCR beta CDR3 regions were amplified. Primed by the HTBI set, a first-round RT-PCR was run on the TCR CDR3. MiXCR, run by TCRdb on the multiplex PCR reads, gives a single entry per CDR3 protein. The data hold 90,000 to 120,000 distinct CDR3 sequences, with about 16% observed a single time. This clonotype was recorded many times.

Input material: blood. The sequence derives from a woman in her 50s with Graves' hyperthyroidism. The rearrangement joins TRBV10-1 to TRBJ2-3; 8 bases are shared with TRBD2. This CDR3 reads CASRVLAASTDTQYF. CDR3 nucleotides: TGCGCCAGCAGGGTACTAGCGGCTAGCACAGATACGCAGTATTTT.